The entry below gives a single T cell receptor (beta chain) sequence along with its context. The antigen is unknown. The data were obtained in a study of a mutant IDH1 vaccine in newly diagnosed glioma. Study context: Most patients had radiochemotherapy with temozolomide before enrollment; others had one alone. Broader study findings: Changes to the top peripheral T cell clonotypes appeared unrelated to pseudoprogression. Induction of immune responses by the vaccine occurred in 85% to 95% of patients.

Time point defined: baseline, week 1 (first vaccination visit). As to treatment: pre-vaccination baseline after standard-of-care therapy. Patients carried new grade 3 or 4 IDH1-mutant astrocytomas lacking nuclear ATRX. Trimming cost V 6 bases and J 0 bases, with 22 bases left between them. Germline CDR1 is ENHRY and CDR2 is SYGVKD. The CDR3 consists of 18 residues. Using immunoSEQ multiplex PCR, the repertoire was profiled, and TCRdb retains in-frame clones only, with some absent. The data show about 38,000 clones, roughly 92% seen once. The source was PBMCs, collected from a glioma patient treated with radiotherapy, temozolomide or both. The receptor was derived from a man younger than 35 with glioma. The V gene is TRBV10-3, the J gene TRBJ2-3, with D possibly being TRBD2 (7 bases). The CDR3 DNA reads TGTGCCATCAGCCCCTCAGCGGGGAGGGGGACTAGCACAGATACGCAGTATTTT. Protein product: CAISPSAGRGTSTDTQYF.